This entry lists 18 T cell receptor beta chains sequenced from one sample in a study of cytomegalovirus exposure and HLA in healthy donors. 60 Vbeta and 13 Jbeta primers were used in PCR. TCRdb keeps only in-frame clones here, not all; method: immunoSEQ multiplex PCR. The sample holds roughly 120,000 clones, approximately 80% seen once. Sequencing was performed on PBMCs. The source is a woman between 18 and 30 years old in good health and CMV-seropositive.

This chain links TRBV30 with TRBJ1-2; a possible D gene is TRBD1 (6 bases). Germline loops: CDR1 GTSNPN, CDR2 SVGIG (reference sequence). Trimming removed 8 bases at V and 4 bases at J, with 14 bases between. The CDR3 spans 12 residues. The chain's CDR3 is CAGGGPPYGYTF. CDR3 coding DNA: TGTGCCGGCGGGGGCCCCCCCTATGGCTACACCTTC.

The chain couples TRBV7-3 to TRBJ2-1; D is unresolved. Trimming took off 2 bases at V and 2 bases at J, with 7 bases between the two ends. The CDR3 totals 14 residues. Germline CDR1 and CDR2: SGHTA and FQGTGA. CDR3 in DNA: TGTGCCAGCAGCTTACAGGTTACCTACAATGAGCAGTTCTTC. Translated, it gives CASSLQVTYNEQFF.

The rearrangement joins TRBV5-1 to TRBJ2-5; TRBD1 matches 8 bases. Germline lookup yields CDR1 SGHRS and CDR2 YFSETQ. V lost 2 bases and J lost 4; bases outside the gene matches: 10. The CDR3 extends over 16 amino acids. The CDR3: CASSFGPQGAGETQYF. In nucleotides, the CDR3 is TGCGCCAGCAGCTTCGGACCTCAGGGGGCCGGAGAGACCCAGTACTTC.

The rearrangement joins TRBV6-1 to TRBJ2-5; 8 bases match TRBD1. The J segment lost 7 bases and the V segment lost 6 bases, leaving 7 bases of the junction unmatched. The germline CDR1 and CDR2 sequences are MNHNS and SASEGT. The CDR3 spans 13 residues. CDR3 bases: TGTGCCAGCAGGGACAGGGTGAGCGGGACCCAGTACTTC. It codes for CASRDRVSGTQYF.

The chain uses TRBV7-9 and TRBJ1-2, with no clear D. The CDR3 runs to 15 residues. V lost 4 bases, J lost 5 bases, and 17 bases lay in between. CDR1 and CDR2 (germline): SEHNR, FQNEAQ (reference sequence). The CDR3 reads CASSSRAAGSYGYTF. DNA of the CDR3: TGTGCCAGCAGCTCCCGGGCTGCCGGGAGTTATGGCTACACCTTC.

Comment on this clone: This likely comes from a read error, as the CDR3 has no conserved phenylalanine or tryptophan at its end. Because the CDR3's place on the DNA is in doubt, the DNA is left out and the CDR3 is given as listed by TCRdb. The chain carries TRBV9 and TRBJ2-7; the table's D call, TRBD1, has no DNA check behind it. Germline V gives CDR1 SGDLS, CDR2 YYNGEE. The CDR3 is 14 amino acids long, termini counted. CDR3 region: CATLTGGLVPRAVL.

This clone appeared once. The V call is TRBV28, the J call TRBJ2-7; 7 nucleotides match TRBD1. CDR1 and CDR2 (germline): MDHEN, SYDVKM. This CDR3 has 13 amino acids. The trim removed 5 bases at V and 6 bases at J, leaving 7 bases unmatched. The CDR3, as DNA: TGTGCCAGCAGTACGGCTGGGACAGTCGAGCAGTACTTC. It yields the protein CASSTAGTVEQYF.

The chain employs TRBV27 and TRBJ2-1; TRBD1 aligns across 7 bases. The V gene end was trimmed by 2 bases and the J gene end by 0 bases; junction bases not matched to a gene: 7. Germline lookup yields CDR1 MNHEY and CDR2 SMNVEV (reference sequence). This CDR3 spans 17 amino acids. CDR3 sequence reads: CASSLLQGEPSYNEQFF. DNA for the CDR3: TGTGCCAGCAGTTTACTCCAGGGGGAGCCCTCCTACAATGAGCAGTTCTTC.

The chain combines TRBV5-1 with TRBJ1-4, with 8 bases that match TRBD1. CDR3 size: 15 residues. Germline V gene lookup returns CDR1 SGHRS and CDR2 YFSETQ. V lost 3 bases to trimming and J lost 7 bases; unmatched junction nucleotides: 8. CDR3 in DNA: TGCGCCAGCAGCTCCCTGACAGGGGTTACTGAAAAACTGTTTTTT. This codes for CASSSLTGVTEKLFF.

As DNA, the CDR3 is TGTGCCAGCAGCCGGAATAGCGGGGAGGGGGCTGAGCAGTTCTTC. Encoded protein: CASSRNSGEGAEQFF. V and J are TRBV7-9 and TRBJ2-1; D perhaps matches TRBD2 (8 bases). Trimming pared 5 bases from V and 9 bases from J, leaving 20 bases between. CDR1 is SEHNR, CDR2 FQNEAQ, per germline (reference sequence). The CDR3 sequence is 15 residues long.

The gene calls are TRBV5-4 and TRBJ2-1; possibly TRBD1 for D (5 bases). Germline CDR1 is SGHNT and CDR2 is YYREEE (reference sequence). Deletions cut 0 bases from V and 6 bases from J, with 10 bases between. The CDR3 spans 14 residues. DNA for the CDR3: TGTGCCAGCAGCTTGGGGCCGCAGGGCAATGAGCAGTTCTTC. Its translation is CASSLGPQGNEQFF.

The J gene is TRBJ1-1, the V gene TRBV11-2; a weak D match, TRBD1 (6 bases). V was pared by 5 bases and J by 10 bases, with 23 bases between. From germline, CDR1 is SGHAT and CDR2 FQNNGV. The CDR3 totals 15 residues. The CDR3 sequence is CASSPPRTVDPAAFF. In nucleotides, the CDR3 is TGTGCCAGCAGCCCCCCTCGGACAGTGGATCCTGCAGCTTTCTTT.

Only a few counts were recorded for this clone. The chain has TRBV30 and TRBJ2-3; tentatively, D is TRBD2 (5 bases). Looked up from germline, CDR1 is GTSNPN and CDR2 is SVGIG (reference sequence). Trimming pared 1 base from V and 1 base from J, leaving 9 bases between. The CDR3 length is 14 residues. This chain's CDR3 is CAWSGGRGTDTQYF. DNA of the CDR3: TGTGCCTGGAGTGGCGGGCGCGGCACAGATACGCAGTATTTT.

The V and J genes are TRBV7-8 and TRBJ2-2; 12 bases fit TRBD1. CDR3 length: 19 amino acids. The germline gives CDR1 SGHVS, CDR2 FQNEAQ. The V gene end was trimmed by 6 bases and the J gene end by 7 bases; junction bases not matched to a gene: 18. This CDR3 reads CASRARDRGRVGSFGELFF. For the CDR3, the DNA is TGTGCCAGCAGGGCCCGGGACAGGGGGCGAGTGGGGAGTTTCGGGGAGCTGTTTTTT.

This chain joins TRBV9 and TRBJ2-5; 9 nucleotides match TRBD1. The germline gives CDR1 SGDLS, CDR2 YYNGEE. The CDR3 length is 16 residues. The V and J ends lost 3 bases and 6 bases, in that order; junction bases with no gene match: 12. CDR3 region: CASSEGGTGWEKTQYF. The CDR3, as DNA: TGTGCCAGCAGCGAGGGGGGGACAGGGTGGGAAAAGACCCAGTACTTC.

V gene TRBV25-1 combines with J gene TRBJ2-7, with 12 bases identical to TRBD2. V dropped 1 base and J dropped 6; count of bases not matched to a gene: 7. The germline CDR1 and CDR2 sequences are MGHDK and SYGVNS. The CDR3 totals 16 residues. The CDR3: CASSESLAGGPGEQYF. CDR3 nucleotides: TGTGCCAGCAGTGAATCGCTAGCGGGAGGGCCCGGCGAGCAGTACTTC.

This chain joins TRBV4-1 and TRBJ1-3; maybe TRBD1 (5 bases). Trimming left V 4 bases short and J 4 bases short, with 20 bases between. CDR1 and CDR2 (germline): MGHRA, YSYEKL. The CDR3 spans 17 residues. In nucleotides, the CDR3 is TGCGCCAGCAGCCCAGAAGTGGGGACTTCGGGAGGAAACACCATATATTTT. This encodes CASSPEVGTSGGNTIYF.

The chain uses TRBV13 and TRBJ2-7; TRBD1 aligns across 7 bases. Trimming cost V 1 base and J 0 bases; bases outside gene matches: 6. Germline V gives CDR1 PRHDT, CDR2 FYEKMQ (reference sequence). This CDR3 region has 16 residues. The CDR3 DNA is TGTGCCAGCAGCTTAGAGGAGGACAGGCTCTCCTACGAGCAGTACTTC. Its translation is CASSLEEDRLSYEQYF.